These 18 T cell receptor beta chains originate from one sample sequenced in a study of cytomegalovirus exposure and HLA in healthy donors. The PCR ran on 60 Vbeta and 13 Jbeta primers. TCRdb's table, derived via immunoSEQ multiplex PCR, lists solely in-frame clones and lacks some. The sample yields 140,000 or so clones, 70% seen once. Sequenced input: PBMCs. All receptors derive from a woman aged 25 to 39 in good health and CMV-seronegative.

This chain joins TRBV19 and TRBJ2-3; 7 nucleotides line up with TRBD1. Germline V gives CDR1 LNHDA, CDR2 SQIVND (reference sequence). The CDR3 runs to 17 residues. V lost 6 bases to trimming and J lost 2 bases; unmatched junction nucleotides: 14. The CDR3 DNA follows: TGTGCCAGTAGGGCCGGGACAGAACTTCCCTACACAGATACGCAGTATTTT. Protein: CASRAGTELPYTDTQYF. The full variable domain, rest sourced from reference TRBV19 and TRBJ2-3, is DGGITQSPKYLFRKEGQNVTLSCEQNLNHDAMYWYRQDPGQGLRLIYYSQIVNDFQKGDIAEGYSVSREKKESFPLTVTSAQKNPTAFYLCASRAGTELPYTDTQYFGPGTRLTVL.

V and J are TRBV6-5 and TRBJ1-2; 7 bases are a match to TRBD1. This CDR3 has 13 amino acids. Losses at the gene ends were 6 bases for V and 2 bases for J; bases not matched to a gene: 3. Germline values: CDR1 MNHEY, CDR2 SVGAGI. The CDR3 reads CASSRDSNYGYTF. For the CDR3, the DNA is TGTGCCAGCAGCCGGGACAGCAACTATGGCTACACCTTC.

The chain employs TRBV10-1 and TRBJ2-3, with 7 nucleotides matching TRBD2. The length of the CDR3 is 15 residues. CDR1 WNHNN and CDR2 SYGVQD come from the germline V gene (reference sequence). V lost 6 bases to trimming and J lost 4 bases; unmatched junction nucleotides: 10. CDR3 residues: CASRKSGKGPDTQYF. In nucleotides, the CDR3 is TGCGCCAGCAGAAAAAGCGGGAAGGGCCCAGATACGCAGTATTTT.

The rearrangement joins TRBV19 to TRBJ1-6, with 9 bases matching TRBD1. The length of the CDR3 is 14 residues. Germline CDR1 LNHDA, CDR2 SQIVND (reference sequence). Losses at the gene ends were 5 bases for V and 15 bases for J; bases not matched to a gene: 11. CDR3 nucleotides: TGTGCCAGTAGTTCCCTTCCGGGACAGGGTCACCTCCACTTT. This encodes CASSSLPGQGHLHF.

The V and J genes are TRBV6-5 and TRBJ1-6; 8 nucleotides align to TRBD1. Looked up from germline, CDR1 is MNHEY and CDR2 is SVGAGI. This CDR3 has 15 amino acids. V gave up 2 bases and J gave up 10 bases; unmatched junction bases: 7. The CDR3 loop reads CASSYTTGEDSPLHF. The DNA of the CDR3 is TGTGCCAGCAGTTACACGACAGGGGAGGACTCACCCCTCCACTTT.

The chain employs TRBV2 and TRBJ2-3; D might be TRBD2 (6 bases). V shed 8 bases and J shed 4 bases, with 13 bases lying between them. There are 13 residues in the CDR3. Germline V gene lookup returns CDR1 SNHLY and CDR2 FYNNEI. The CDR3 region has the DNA TGTGCCAGCGTAACGGGCGGGGCAGATACGCAGTATTTT. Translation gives CASVTGGADTQYF.

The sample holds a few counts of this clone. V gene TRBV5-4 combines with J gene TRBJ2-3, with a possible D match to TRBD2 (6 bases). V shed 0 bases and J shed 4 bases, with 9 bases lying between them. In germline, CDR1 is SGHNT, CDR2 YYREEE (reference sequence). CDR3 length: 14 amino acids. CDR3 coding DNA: TGTGCCAGCAGCTTGGATACTAGCTCAGATACGCAGTATTTT. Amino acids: CASSLDTSSDTQYF.

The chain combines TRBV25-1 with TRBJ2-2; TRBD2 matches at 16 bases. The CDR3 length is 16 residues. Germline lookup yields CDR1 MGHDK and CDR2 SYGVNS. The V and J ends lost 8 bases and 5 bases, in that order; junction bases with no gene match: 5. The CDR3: CASSGLAGGRTGELFF. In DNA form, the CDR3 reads TGTGCCAGCTCGGGACTAGCGGGAGGGCGGACCGGGGAGCTGTTTTTT.

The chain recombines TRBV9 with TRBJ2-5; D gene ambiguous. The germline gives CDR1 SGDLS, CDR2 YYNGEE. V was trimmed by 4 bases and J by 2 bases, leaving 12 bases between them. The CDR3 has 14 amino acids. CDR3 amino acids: CASSSLVKQETQYF. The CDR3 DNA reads TGTGCCAGCAGCTCCCTAGTCAAACAAGAGACCCAGTACTTC.

CDR3 sequence (DNA): TGCAGCGTTGCGACAGGCTATGGCTACACCTTC. Protein: CSVATGYGYTF. This chain uses TRBV29-1 with TRBJ1-2; D might be TRBD1 (6 bases). Germline V CDR1 and CDR2: SQVTM, ANQGSEA. V was clipped by 4 bases and J by 4 bases, with 7 bases between them. The CDR3 is 11 residues long.

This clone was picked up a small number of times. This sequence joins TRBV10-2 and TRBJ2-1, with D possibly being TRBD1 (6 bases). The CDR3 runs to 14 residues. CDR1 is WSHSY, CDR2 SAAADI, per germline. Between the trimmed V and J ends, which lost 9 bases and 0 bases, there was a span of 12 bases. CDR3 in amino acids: CASVNRVSYNEQFF. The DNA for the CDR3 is TGCGCCAGTGTGAACAGGGTCTCCTACAATGAGCAGTTCTTC.

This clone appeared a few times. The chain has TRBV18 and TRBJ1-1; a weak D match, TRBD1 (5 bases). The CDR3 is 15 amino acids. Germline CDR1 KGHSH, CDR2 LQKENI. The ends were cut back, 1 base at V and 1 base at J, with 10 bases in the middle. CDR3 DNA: TGTGCCAGCTCACCACGACGGGGGGAGAACACTGAAGCTTTCTTT. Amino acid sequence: CASSPRRGENTEAFF. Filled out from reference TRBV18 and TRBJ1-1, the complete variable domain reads NAGVMQNPRHLVRRRGQEARLRCSPMKGHSHVYWYRQLPEEGLKFMVYLQKENIIDESGMPKERFSAEFPKEGPSILRIQQVVRGDSAAYFCASSPRRGENTEAFFGQGTRLTVV.

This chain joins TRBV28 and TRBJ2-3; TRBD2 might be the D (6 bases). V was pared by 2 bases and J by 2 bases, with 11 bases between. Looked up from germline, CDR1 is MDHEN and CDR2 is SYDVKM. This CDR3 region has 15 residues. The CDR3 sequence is CASSLGGLYTDTQYF. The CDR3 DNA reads TGTGCCAGCAGTTTAGGGGGACTTTACACAGATACGCAGTATTTT.

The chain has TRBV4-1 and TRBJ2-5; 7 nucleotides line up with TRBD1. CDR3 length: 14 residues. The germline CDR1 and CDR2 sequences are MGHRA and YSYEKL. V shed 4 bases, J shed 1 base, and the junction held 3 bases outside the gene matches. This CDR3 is CASSRDSLQETQYF. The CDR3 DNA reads TGCGCCAGCAGCCGGGACAGCCTCCAAGAGACCCAGTACTTC.

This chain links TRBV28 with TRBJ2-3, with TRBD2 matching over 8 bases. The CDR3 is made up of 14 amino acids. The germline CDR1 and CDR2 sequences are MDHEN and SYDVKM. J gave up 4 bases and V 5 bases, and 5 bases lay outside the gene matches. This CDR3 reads CASSLSGAPDTQYF. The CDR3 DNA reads TGTGCCAGCAGTCTTAGCGGGGCGCCAGATACGCAGTATTTT.

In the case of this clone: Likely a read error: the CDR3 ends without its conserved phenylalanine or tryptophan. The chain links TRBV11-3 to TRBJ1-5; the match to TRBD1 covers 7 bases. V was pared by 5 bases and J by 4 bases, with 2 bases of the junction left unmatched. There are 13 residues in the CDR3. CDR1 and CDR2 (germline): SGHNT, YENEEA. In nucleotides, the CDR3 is TGTGCCAGCAGCGGGGACAGAAATCAGCCCCAGCATTCT. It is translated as CASSGDRNQPQHS.

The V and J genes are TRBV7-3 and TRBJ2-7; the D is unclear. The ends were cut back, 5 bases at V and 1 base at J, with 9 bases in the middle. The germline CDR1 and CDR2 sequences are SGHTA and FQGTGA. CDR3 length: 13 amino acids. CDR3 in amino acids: CASSPPGSYEQYF. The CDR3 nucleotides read TGTGCCAGCAGCCCCCCAGGTTCCTACGAGCAGTACTTC.

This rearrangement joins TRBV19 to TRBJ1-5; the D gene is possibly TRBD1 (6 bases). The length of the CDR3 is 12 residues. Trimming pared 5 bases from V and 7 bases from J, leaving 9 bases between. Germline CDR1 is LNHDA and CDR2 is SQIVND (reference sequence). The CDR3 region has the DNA TGTGCCAGTAGTCCTACAGGGCAGCCCCAGCATTTT. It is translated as CASSPTGQPQHF.